The clone carrying this T cell receptor beta chain showed up just a few times. These data come from a study of T cells in tuberculosis. V lost 7 bases and J lost 3; bases outside the gene matches: 8. The CDR3 is 14 residues long. CDR1 and CDR2 from the germline V gene are MDHEN and SYDVKM. The assay was immunoSEQ multiplex PCR, and TCRdb's table has in-frame clones only and misses some. Among 25,000 to 35,000 clones listed, roughly 89% were seen once. V usage is TRBV28 and J usage is TRBJ2-7, with 8 bases aligning to TRBD2. Material: PBMCs. The clonotype originates from a donor aged 10 to 29 with latent tuberculosis or without tuberculosis infection. The CDR3 region is CASTSRGAFYEQYF. DNA for the CDR3: TGTGCCAGCACCTCGCGGGGGGCCTTCTACGAGCAGTACTTC. The variable domain in full, completed from reference TRBV28 and TRBJ2-7, reads DVKVTQSSRYLVKRTGEKVFLECVQDMDHENMFWYRQDPGLGLRLIYFSYDVKMKEKGDIPEGYSVSREKKERFSLILESASTNQTSMYLCASTSRGAFYEQYFGPGTRLTVT.